These 15 T cell receptor beta chains share one sample of origin, sequenced in a study of blood T cell repertoires in COVID-19. Sequenced by immunoSEQ multiplex PCR; TCRdb stores in-frame clones only, minus some. The sample gives more than 95,000 clones, around 86% of which show up once; roughly 4.2% is in the top ten. Sequenced sample: peripheral blood. These TCRs come from a man aged 50 or older with acute or convalescent COVID-19.

The rearrangement links TRBV2 to TRBJ2-1; 12 positions match TRBD2. The V segment lost 5 bases and the J segment 6 bases; nucleotides outside the gene matches: 5. The germline V gene has CDR1 SNHLY and CDR2 FYNNEI. The CDR3 extends over 15 amino acids. Here the CDR3 DNA reads TGTGCCAGCAGTTCCCGGACTAGCGGGACCAATGAGCAGTTCTTC. Its protein product is CASSSRTSGTNEQFF.

The CDR3 DNA reads as TGTGCCAGCAGTGAGTGGGGACAATTTTATCAGCCCCAGCATTTT. Encoded protein: CASSEWGQFYQPQHF. V usage is TRBV6-1 and J usage is TRBJ1-5; D may be TRBD1 (6 bases). CDR3 length: 15 amino acids. CDR1 MNHNS and CDR2 SASEGT come from the germline V gene. V was pared by 3 bases and J by 5 bases, with 14 bases between.

The chain carries TRBV30 and TRBJ1-1; D unresolved. Trimming pared 3 bases from V and 3 bases from J, leaving 14 bases between. The germline V gene encodes CDR1 GTSNPN and CDR2 SVGIG (reference sequence). There are 14 residues in the CDR3. CDR3 DNA: TGTGCCTGGAGAAAAGGGAGTACCCACACTGAAGCTTTCTTT. It encodes CAWRKGSTHTEAFF.

The V and J genes are TRBV2 and TRBJ2-1; 8 bases align to TRBD2. The CDR3 sequence is 15 residues long. Germline CDR1 reads SNHLY; CDR2 reads FYNNEI. The trim removed 6 bases at V and 2 bases at J, leaving 6 bases unmatched. Here the CDR3 DNA reads TGTGCCAGCAGCGCCAGCGGGAGTCCCTACAATGAGCAGTTCTTC. This encodes CASSASGSPYNEQFF.

The V and J genes are TRBV7-3 and TRBJ2-2; a weak D match, TRBD1 (5 bases). Trimming cost V 5 bases and J 6 bases, with 19 bases left between them. The CDR3 has 16 residues. Germline V lookup: CDR1 SGHTA, CDR2 FQGTGA. The CDR3 nucleotides read TGTGCCAGCAGCCCTCGACCAGGGTATGAATCCGGGGAGCTGTTTTTT. The encoded protein is CASSPRPGYESGELFF.

The chain couples TRBV10-2 to TRBJ2-5; TRBD2 agrees at 9 bases. Germline CDR1 and CDR2: WSHSY and SAAADI. Trimming cost V 11 bases and J 0 bases; bases outside gene matches: 10. The CDR3 is made up of 15 amino acids. CDR3 in amino acids: CAAAGGPGNQETQYF. The CDR3 region has the DNA TGCGCCGCCGCGGGAGGGCCGGGGAACCAAGAGACCCAGTACTTC.

The genes are TRBV19 and TRBJ2-1; the match to TRBD2 covers 10 bases. Germline CDR1 and CDR2: LNHDA and SQIVND (reference sequence). Trimming at V came to 3 bases and at J to 7 bases, leaving 6 bases not matched to a gene. The CDR3 loop spans 15 amino acids. In DNA form, the CDR3 reads TGTGCCAGTAGTATCGCCGAGCGGGGGGGGAATGAGCAGTTCTTC. This sequence encodes CASSIAERGGNEQFF.

The rearrangement joins TRBV7-3 to TRBJ2-3, with D perhaps TRBD1 (7 bases). This CDR3 is built from 16 residues. CDR1 and CDR2 from the germline V gene are SGHTA and FQGTGA. Trimming stripped 2 bases from V and 4 bases from J, with 16 bases between. CDR3 nucleotides: TGTGCCAGCAGCTTAGGAGGGACAGCGAGGGCAGATACGCAGTATTTT. As protein: CASSLGGTARADTQYF.

CDR3 region: CASSLEKRSYNEQFF. In nucleotides, the CDR3 is TGTGCCAGCAGCTTGGAAAAGCGGTCCTACAATGAGCAGTTCTTC. The V call is TRBV5-4, the J call TRBJ2-1; TRBD2 might be the D (5 bases). V was cut by 0 bases and J by 1 base, with 8 bases left in between. The germline V gene has CDR1 SGHNT and CDR2 YYREEE (reference sequence). This CDR3 comprises 15 residues.

This rearrangement joins TRBV9 to TRBJ2-7; 9 bases align to TRBD1. This CDR3 contains 14 residues. Germline V gene sequence: CDR1 SGDLS, CDR2 YYNGEE. The V gene end was trimmed by 3 bases and the J gene end by 3 bases; junction bases not matched to a gene: 4. The CDR3 reads CASSARDRDYEQYF. The CDR3 DNA is TGTGCCAGCAGCGCACGGGACAGGGACTACGAGCAGTACTTC.

The chain is built from TRBV5-6 and TRBJ1-2, with a tentative D call TRBD1 (5 bases). The germline gives CDR1 SGHDT, CDR2 YYEEEE. Between the trimmed V and J ends, which lost 2 bases and 9 bases, there was a span of 17 bases. This CDR3 is built from 14 residues. Written as DNA, the CDR3 is TGTGCCAGCAGCTTAACGGCCAGGGAGGGAAGCTACACCTTC. This sequence encodes CASSLTAREGSYTF. Filled out from reference TRBV5-6 and TRBJ1-2, the complete variable domain reads DAGVTQSPTHLIKTRGQQVTLRCSPKSGHDTVSWYQQALGQGPQFIFQYYEEEERQRGNFPDRFSGHQFPNYSSELNVNALLLGDSALYLCASSLTAREGSYTFGSGTRLTVV.

V gene TRBV20-1 combines with J gene TRBJ2-1; unclear D gene. Germline values: CDR1 DFQATT, CDR2 SNEGSKA (reference sequence). The length of the CDR3 is 10 residues. V dropped 4 bases and J dropped 5 bases, with 3 bases sitting between them. CDR3 in amino acids: CSATDNEQFF. CDR3 in DNA: TGCAGTGCTACTGACAATGAGCAGTTCTTC.

CDR3 sequence: CASSRDIGVYEQYF. CDR3 sequence (DNA): TGTGCCAGCAGCCGGGACATTGGGGTCTACGAGCAGTACTTC. The chain has TRBV6-2 or TRBV6-3 and TRBJ2-7; D possibly corresponds to TRBD1 (6 bases). The germline gives CDR1 MNHEY, CDR2 SVGEGT. This CDR3 spans 14 amino acids. V was cut by 6 bases and J by 3 bases, with 15 bases left in between.

The chain has TRBV15 and TRBJ1-1; D call uncertain. This CDR3 region has 15 residues. V gave up 0 bases and J gave up 5 bases, with 13 bases separating them. In germline, CDR1 is LNHNV, CDR2 YYDKDF (reference sequence). Here the CDR3 DNA reads TGTGCCACCAGCAGAGATCGGGGAGGATGGACTGAAGCTTTCTTT. It yields the protein CATSRDRGGWTEAFF. Full variable domain (rest looked up from reference TRBV15 and TRBJ1-1): DAMVIQNPRYQVTQFGKPVTLSCSQTLNHNVMYWYQQKSSQAPKLLFHYYDKDFNNEADTPDNFQSRRPNTSFCFLDIRSPGLGDTAMYLCATSRDRGGWTEAFFGQGTRLTVV.

This clone is a singleton in its sample. This chain joins TRBV14 and TRBJ1-2; D might be TRBD1 (5 bases). Germline CDR1 SGHDN, CDR2 FVKESK. The CDR3 has 13 amino acids. V lost 2 bases and J 6 bases, leaving 10 bases between the germline ends. This CDR3 reads CASSQRTGNGYTF. The CDR3 DNA reads TGTGCCAGCAGCCAAAGAACAGGCAATGGCTACACCTTC. The whole variable domain, filled in from reference TRBV14 and TRBJ1-2, reads EAGVTQFPSHSVIEKGQTVTLRCDPISGHDNLYWYRRVMGKEIKFLLHFVKESKQDESGMPNNRFLAERTGGTYSTLKVQPAELEDSGVYFCASSQRTGNGYTFGSGTRLTVV.